This T cell receptor beta chain is drawn from a study of blood T cell repertoires in COVID-19. Study overall: The origin of the acute and convalescent COVID-19 samples was the United States, Italy and Spain. T cells, B-cell-depleted T cells, or PBMCs provided the cDNA or gDNA that served as material.

Per germline, CDR1 MGHRA and CDR2 YSYEKL. Germline trimming cut 4 bases from V and 0 bases from J; bases unmatched to any gene: 7. This CDR3 region has 16 residues. Authors' methods: Amplification of reference gene primers provided the estimated nucleated cell counts. Assay used: immunoSEQ multiplex PCR; TCRdb lists only in-frame clones, some missing. The DNA gave D and trimming, while V, J and clone size come from that table. The sample lists under 250,000 clones, 84% seen once, with 5% to 6.5% in the top ten. This receptor was identified in a woman in her sixties who had recovered from COVID-19. The sample taken for sequencing was peripheral blood. The V gene is TRBV4-1, the J gene TRBJ2-7, with TRBD1 matching over 9 bases. The chain's CDR3 is CASSLGQGVSSYEQYF. In DNA, the CDR3 is TGCGCCAGCAGCCTGGGACAGGGTGTTAGCTCCTACGAGCAGTACTTC.